This entry is about one T cell receptor (beta chain). Its antigen remains unidentified. Germline CDR1 and CDR2: ENHRY and SYGVKD. With V trimmed by 10 bases and J by 1 base, 7 bases remained unmatched. CDR3 length equals 16 residues. This specimen comes from a study of cytomegalovirus exposure and HLA in healthy donors. 13 Jbeta primers and 60 Vbeta primers were used for the PCR. Repertoires were generated with immunoSEQ multiplex PCR, while TCRdb's copy carries only in-frame clones and drops some. The sample has about 220,000 clones, 65% to 75% seen once. Regarding the study as a whole: In vitro testing confirmed a few CMV-associated chains as specific for CMV antigens. Within an earlier analysis, most TCR beta V segments proved productive either about 90% or about 30% of the time. An analysis was carried out later, and it reportedly showed fewer N-insertions in an Asian-associated ancestry cluster than the approximately 660-donor mean. Later analysis demonstrated an association between a missense DCLRE1C variant and TCR beta V- and J-gene trimming.

The receptor was isolated from a woman in her twenties or thirties in good health and CMV-seronegative. V is TRBV10-3 and J is TRBJ2-3; 14 bases map to TRBD2. The source material was PBMCs. CDR3 in DNA: TGTGCCACCGGGACTAGCGGGGGCCCGGGCACAGATACGCAGTATTTT. It encodes CATGTSGGPGTDTQYF.